This passage covers 13 T cell receptor beta chains from one sample sequenced in a study of T cell responses to AZD1222 COVID-19 vaccine. This table comes from immunoSEQ multiplex PCR, and its TCRdb copy is limited to in-frame clones, with some not included. The table includes approximately 150,000 clones, approximately 89% detected once. The sample here was peripheral blood, taken 28 days after the second AZD1222 dose. Receptors originate from an adult who received the AZD1222 COVID-19 vaccine.

The chain joins TRBV6-5 to TRBJ1-1; D is unclear. The CDR3 runs 15 residues. The V end was cut by 6 bases, the J end by 5 bases, with 19 bases between. Germline V lookup: CDR1 MNHEY, CDR2 SVGAGI. CDR3 nucleotides: TGTGCCAGCAGCCAACTACCCGGCGGGGAGACTGAAGCTTTCTTT. Encoded protein: CASSQLPGGETEAFF.

The rearrangement links TRBV11-2 to TRBJ2-5; the D gene is possibly TRBD2 (5 bases). CDR1 SGHAT and CDR2 FQNNGV come from the germline V gene. This CDR3 spans 13 amino acids. Trimming removed 5 bases at V and 5 bases at J, with 12 bases between. The CDR3 region is CASSLRSGETQYF. The CDR3 DNA sequence: TGTGCCAGCAGCCTCCGGTCGGGGGAGACCCAGTACTTC.

V usage is TRBV28 and J usage is TRBJ2-1; 9 nucleotides align to TRBD1. The germline gives CDR1 MDHEN, CDR2 SYDVKM. V was pared by 5 bases and J by 9 bases, with 14 bases of the junction left unmatched. The CDR3 spans 16 residues. CDR3 region: CASSQIPGTGRFEQFF. The CDR3 coding sequence is TGTGCCAGCAGTCAGATTCCCGGGACAGGGAGGTTTGAGCAGTTCTTC.

The rearrangement joins TRBV6-4 to TRBJ1-3, with 11 bases aligning to TRBD1. Germline CDR1 and CDR2: MRHNA and SNTAGT. The CDR3 has 14 amino acids. J was trimmed by 7 bases and V by 6 bases; bases with no gene match: 5. CDR3 bases: TGTGCCAGCAGGCCGGGACAGGGGGAGAACACCATATATTTT. Its translation: CASRPGQGENTIYF.

CDR3 loop: CASSLNGFWNQPQHF. In nucleotides, the CDR3 is TGTGCCAGCAGTTTAAATGGGTTTTGGAATCAGCCCCAGCATTTT. The chain joins TRBV27 to TRBJ1-5; D remains ambiguous. The ends were cut back, 2 bases at V and 4 bases at J, with 12 bases in the middle. This CDR3 spans 15 amino acids. CDR1 and CDR2 (germline): MNHEY, SMNVEV (reference sequence).

The chain joins TRBV30 to TRBJ2-5; 9 bases fit TRBD1. The V and J ends lost 5 bases and 5 bases, in that order; junction bases with no gene match: 6. The CDR3 has 13 amino acids. Germline assignment: CDR1 GTSNPN and CDR2 SVGIG (reference sequence). The CDR3 protein is CAWETGGTETQYF. The DNA of the CDR3 is TGTGCCTGGGAGACAGGGGGAACGGAGACCCAGTACTTC.

The rearrangement uses TRBV4-1 and TRBJ2-3, with TRBD1 as a possible D gene (5 bases). Germline V gives CDR1 MGHRA, CDR2 YSYEKL. V lost 1 base to trimming and J lost 3 bases, with 8 bases between them. The CDR3 is 14 amino acids. CDR3 DNA sequence: TGCGCCAGCAGCCAAGGGTCAGGGACAGATACGCAGTATTTT. Encoded protein: CASSQGSGTDTQYF.

The chain recombines TRBV23-1 with TRBJ2-7, with TRBD2 matching over 13 bases. TRBV23-1 is filed as an ORF, its function uncertain. The V and J ends lost 4 bases and 2 bases, in that order; junction bases with no gene match: 8. The CDR3 has 17 residues. The CDR3 DNA reads as TGCGCCAGCAGTCTCCACTGGACTAGCGGGGGAACCTACGAGCAGTACTTC. Its protein product is CASSLHWTSGGTYEQYF.

The V call is TRBV6-2 or TRBV6-3, the J call TRBJ2-3; D unresolved. There are 16 residues in the CDR3. Trimming cost V 5 bases and J 1 base, with 16 bases left between them. Germline assignment: CDR1 MNHEY and CDR2 SVGEGT. CDR3: CASSHLNLRRTDTQYF. CDR3 sequence (DNA): TGTGCCAGCAGTCACCTAAACCTGCGGCGCACAGATACGCAGTATTTT.

This chain joins TRBV6-5 and TRBJ2-1, with 13 bases aligning to TRBD2. CDR1 and CDR2 (germline): MNHEY, SVGAGI. J gave up 8 bases and V 8 bases, and 9 bases lay outside the gene matches. The CDR3 has 15 residues. The CDR3 is CASQGLAGLRDEQFF. DNA for the CDR3: TGTGCCAGCCAGGGACTAGCGGGGCTCAGGGATGAGCAGTTCTTC.

J is TRBJ2-5 and V is TRBV29-1; maybe TRBD2 (6 bases). The CDR3 consists of 15 residues. Per germline, CDR1 SQVTM and CDR2 ANQGSEA. Deletions cut 7 bases from V and 1 base from J, with 19 bases between. The CDR3: CSDRRGSGPQETQYF. The DNA of the CDR3 is TGCAGCGACCGAAGGGGTAGCGGCCCCCAAGAGACCCAGTACTTC.

This clone came up once. This chain links TRBV5-1 with TRBJ1-4; 7 bases line up with TRBD1. This CDR3 is built from 16 residues. V gave up 5 bases and J gave up 7 bases; unmatched junction bases: 14. Germline CDR1 and CDR2: SGHRS and YFSETQ. The CDR3 nucleotides read TGCGCCAGCAGTCCGTCGGGGACAGCCATGATTGAAAAACTGTTTTTT. Protein product: CASSPSGTAMIEKLFF. Supplemented by reference TRBV5-1 and TRBJ1-4, the full variable domain reads KAGVTQTPRYLIKTRGQQVTLSCSPISGHRSVSWYQQTPGQGLQFLFEYFSETQRNKGNFPGRFSGRQFSNSRSEMNVSTLELGDSALYLCASSPSGTAMIEKLFFGSGTQLSVL.

The J gene is TRBJ1-1, the V gene TRBV5-1; the D gene is possibly TRBD1 (5 bases). The germline CDR1 and CDR2 sequences are SGHRS and YFSETQ. V gave up 4 bases and J gave up 0 bases, with 13 bases separating them. This CDR3 has 15 residues. The CDR3 nucleotides are TGCGCCAGCAGCCCAGGGACTTTAATGAACACTGAAGCTTTCTTT. Amino acids: CASSPGTLMNTEAFF.